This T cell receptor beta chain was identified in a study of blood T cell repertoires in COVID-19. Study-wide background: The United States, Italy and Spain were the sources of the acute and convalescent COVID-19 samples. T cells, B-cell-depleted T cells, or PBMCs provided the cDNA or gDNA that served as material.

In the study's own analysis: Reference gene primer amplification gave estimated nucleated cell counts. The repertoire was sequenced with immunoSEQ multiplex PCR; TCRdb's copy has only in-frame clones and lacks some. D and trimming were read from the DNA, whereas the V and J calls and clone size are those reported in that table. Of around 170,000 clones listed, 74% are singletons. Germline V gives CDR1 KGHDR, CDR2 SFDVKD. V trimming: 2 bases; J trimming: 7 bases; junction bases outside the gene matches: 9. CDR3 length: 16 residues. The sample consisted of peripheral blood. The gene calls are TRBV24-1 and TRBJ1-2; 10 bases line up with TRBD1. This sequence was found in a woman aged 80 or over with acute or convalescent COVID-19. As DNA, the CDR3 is TGTGCCACCAGTGATTATACCTGGGGACAGGGGAGTGGCTACACCTTC. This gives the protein CATSDYTWGQGSGYTF.